This T cell receptor (beta chain) was captured by sequencing in a study of blood T cell repertoires in COVID-19 (dated by TCRdb to about 2020). With respect to the entire study: Samples covering the acute and convalescent phases of COVID-19 were provided by collaborators in the United States, Italy and Spain. A freely available public database, intended as a resource for researchers studying the immune response to SARS-CoV-2, is where the repertoires were released. Where available, HLA class I and class II types were taken from metadata supplied by the sample provider and were not determined by assay-based typing. The dataset comprised deeply sampled blood TCRbeta repertoires from subjects exposed to, actively infected with, or recovered from COVID-19. The sample metadata nearly always contained a de-identified subject ID, COVID-19 status, age in years and sex. The samples were drawn from the first 160 participants of the ongoing ImmuneRACE study and from 950 to 1,500 subjects provided by 6 global collaborators. The prospective study material was composed of cDNA or gDNA derived from T cells, B-cell-depleted T cells, or PBMCs. Study-wide conclusions, independent of this receptor: The quantity of clinical and demographic metadata differed by source and by participant and was supplied without curation.

Remarks on this clone: The target of this receptor is not known. No clone much larger than this one lies a single base away; base qualities are absent. This sample includes further DNA sequences coding for the same CDR3.

The immunoSEQ Assay, a bias-controlled multiplex PCR, was used to amplify TCRbeta CDR3 regions from genomic DNA. In the original analysis: The number of nucleated cells in each sample was estimated from the amplification of reference gene primers within the assay. Sequence reads were collapsed and filtered to measure the absolute abundance of every unique TCRbeta CDR3 rearrangement. For each sample, productive Simpson clonality was calculated as the square root of Simpson's diversity index across productive rearrangements. TCRdb took this table from immuneACCESS and kept in-frame rearrangements with V and J called. Such tables lack part of the clones; where checked against another copy, unresolved V genes explain under half of the gap, and the rest is unexplained. Clonal size and the V and J genes are those of that table, whereas D and trimming came from the DNA. The sample yields around 250,000 clones; about nine tenths were counted once. The ten biggest clones cover about 3% of the sample.

CDR1 GTSNPN and CDR2 SVGIG are derived from the germline V gene (reference sequence). V sheds 0 bases and J sheds 4 bases, leaving 7 bases between their ends. Inclusive of the bounding cysteine and phenylalanine, the CDR3 is 13 residues long. The kept DNA is CDR3 alone, 39 bases in frame from the first base. Whole blood was collected in K2EDTA tubes by collaborating institutions according to the institutions' own protocols. For TCRbeta analysis, collaborator samples were shipped as frozen whole blood, as isolated PBMCs, or as DNA extracted from either sample type. The chain is encoded by TRBV30 joined to TRBJ1-3, with the D gene uncertain. The sequence came from a woman younger than 45 with active or convalescent COVID-19. The sequencing sample was made of peripheral blood. The DNA sequence is as follows: TGTGCCTGGAGTGTATCCCGGGGAAACACCATATATTTT. Its protein product is CAWSVSRGNTIYF.